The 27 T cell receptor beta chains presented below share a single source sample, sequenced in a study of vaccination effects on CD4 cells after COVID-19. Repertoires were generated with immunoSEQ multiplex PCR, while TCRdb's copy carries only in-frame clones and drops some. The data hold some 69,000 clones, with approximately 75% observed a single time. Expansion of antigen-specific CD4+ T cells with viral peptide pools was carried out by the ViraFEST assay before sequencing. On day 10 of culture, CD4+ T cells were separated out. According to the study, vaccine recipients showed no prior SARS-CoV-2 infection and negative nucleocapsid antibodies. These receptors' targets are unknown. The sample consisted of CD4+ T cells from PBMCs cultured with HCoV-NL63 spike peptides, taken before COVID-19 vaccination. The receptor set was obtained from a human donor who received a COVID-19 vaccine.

The CDR3 is CASSFRATSPSRTGELFF. CDR3 in DNA: TGTGCCAGCAGCTTTAGAGCGACGTCCCCTTCGAGGACCGGGGAGCTGTTTTTT. The chain is built from TRBV5-6 and TRBJ2-2; D not certain. The CDR3 is made up of 18 amino acids. V lost 2 bases, J lost 5 bases, and 22 bases lay in between. Germline V lookup: CDR1 SGHDT, CDR2 YYEEEE.

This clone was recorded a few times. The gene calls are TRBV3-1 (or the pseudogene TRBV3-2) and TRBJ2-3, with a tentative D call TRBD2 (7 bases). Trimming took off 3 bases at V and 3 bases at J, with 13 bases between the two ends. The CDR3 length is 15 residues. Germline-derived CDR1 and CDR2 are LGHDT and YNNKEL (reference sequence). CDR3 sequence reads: CASSHFRGGTDTQYF. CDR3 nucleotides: TGTGCCAGCAGCCATTTCAGGGGAGGGACAGATACGCAGTATTTT.

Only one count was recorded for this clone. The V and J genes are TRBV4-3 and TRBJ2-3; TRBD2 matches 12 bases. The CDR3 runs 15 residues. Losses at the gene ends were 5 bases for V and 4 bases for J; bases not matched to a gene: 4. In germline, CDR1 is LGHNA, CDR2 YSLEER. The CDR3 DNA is TGCGCCAGCAGCAAGACTAGCGGGGGACCAGATACGCAGTATTTT. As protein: CASSKTSGGPDTQYF.

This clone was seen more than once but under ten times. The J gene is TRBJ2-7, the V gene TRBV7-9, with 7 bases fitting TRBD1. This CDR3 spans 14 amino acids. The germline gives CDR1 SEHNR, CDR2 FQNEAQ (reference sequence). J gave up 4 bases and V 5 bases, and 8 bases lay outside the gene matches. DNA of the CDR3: TGTGCCAGCAGCCCAGGGGACAGAATTTACGAGCAGTACGTC. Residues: CASSPGDRIYEQYV.

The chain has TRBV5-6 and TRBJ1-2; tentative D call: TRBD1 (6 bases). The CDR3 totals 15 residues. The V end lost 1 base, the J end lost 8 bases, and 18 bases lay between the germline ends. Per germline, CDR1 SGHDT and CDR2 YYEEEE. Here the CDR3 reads CASSLLGATSEGYTF. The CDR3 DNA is TGTGCCAGCAGCTTGTTGGGGGCTACTTCTGAAGGCTACACCTTC.

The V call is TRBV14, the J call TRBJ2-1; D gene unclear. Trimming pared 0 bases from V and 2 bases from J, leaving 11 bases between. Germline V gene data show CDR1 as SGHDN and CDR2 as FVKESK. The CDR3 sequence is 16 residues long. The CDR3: CASSQDSRLPYNEQFF. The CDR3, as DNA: TGTGCCAGCAGCCAAGATTCGCGCCTGCCCTACAATGAGCAGTTCTTC.

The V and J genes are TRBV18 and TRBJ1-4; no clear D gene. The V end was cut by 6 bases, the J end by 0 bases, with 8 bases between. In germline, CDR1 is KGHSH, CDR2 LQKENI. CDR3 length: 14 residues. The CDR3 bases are TGTGCCAGCTCCCGAATTGCAACTAATGAAAAACTGTTTTTT. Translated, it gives CASSRIATNEKLFF.

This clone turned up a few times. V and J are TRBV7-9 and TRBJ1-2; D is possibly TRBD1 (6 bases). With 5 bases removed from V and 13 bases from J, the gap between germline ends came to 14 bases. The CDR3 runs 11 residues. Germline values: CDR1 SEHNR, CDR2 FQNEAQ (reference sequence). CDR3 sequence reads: CASSPRDTITF. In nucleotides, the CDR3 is TGTGCCAGCAGCCCCCGGGACACGATCACCTTC.

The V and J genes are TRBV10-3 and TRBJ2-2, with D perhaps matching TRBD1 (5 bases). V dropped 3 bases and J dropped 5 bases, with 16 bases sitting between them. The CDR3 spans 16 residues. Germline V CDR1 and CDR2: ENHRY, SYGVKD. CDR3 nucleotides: TGTGCCATCAGTGAAATATTGCAGGGTGGGACCGGGGAGCTGTTTTTT. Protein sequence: CAISEILQGGTGELFF.

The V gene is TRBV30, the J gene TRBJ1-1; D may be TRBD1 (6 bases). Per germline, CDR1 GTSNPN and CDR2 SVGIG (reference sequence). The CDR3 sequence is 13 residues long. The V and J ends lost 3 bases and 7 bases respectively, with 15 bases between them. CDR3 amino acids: CAWRFQGQGEAFF. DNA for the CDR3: TGTGCCTGGAGGTTTCAGGGGCAGGGTGAAGCTTTCTTT. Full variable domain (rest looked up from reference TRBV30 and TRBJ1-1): SQTIHQWPATLVQPVGSPLSLECTVEGTSNPNLYWYRQAAGRGLQLLFYSVGIGQISSEVPQNLSASRPQDRQFILSSKKLLLSDSGFYLCAWRFQGQGEAFFGQGTRLTVV.

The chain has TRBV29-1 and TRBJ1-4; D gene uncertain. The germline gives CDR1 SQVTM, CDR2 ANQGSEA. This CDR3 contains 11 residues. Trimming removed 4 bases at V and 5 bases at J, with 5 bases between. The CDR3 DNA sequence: TGCAGCGTTGCCCGGAATGAAAAACTGTTTTTT. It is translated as CSVARNEKLFF. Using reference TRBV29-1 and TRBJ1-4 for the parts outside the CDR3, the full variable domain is SAVISQKPSRDICQRGTSLTIQCQVDSQVTMMFWYRQQPGQSLTLIATANQGSEATYESGFVIDKFPISRPNLTFSTLTVSNMSPEDSSIYLCSVARNEKLFFGSGTQLSVL.

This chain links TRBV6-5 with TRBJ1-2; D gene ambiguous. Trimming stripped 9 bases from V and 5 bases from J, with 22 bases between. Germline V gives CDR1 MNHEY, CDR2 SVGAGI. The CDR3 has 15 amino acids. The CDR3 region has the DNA TGTGCCAGTGGGTCCTCAGGCCGACTGTGGTATGGCTACACCTTC. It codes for CASGSSGRLWYGYTF.

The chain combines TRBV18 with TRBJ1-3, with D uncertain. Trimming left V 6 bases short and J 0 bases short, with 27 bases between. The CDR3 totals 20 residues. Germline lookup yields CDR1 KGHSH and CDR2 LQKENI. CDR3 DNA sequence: TGTGCCAGCTCCCCAGTCAGATCAATAGCCCACCTCGACTCTGGAAACACCATATATTTT. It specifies CASSPVRSIAHLDSGNTIYF.

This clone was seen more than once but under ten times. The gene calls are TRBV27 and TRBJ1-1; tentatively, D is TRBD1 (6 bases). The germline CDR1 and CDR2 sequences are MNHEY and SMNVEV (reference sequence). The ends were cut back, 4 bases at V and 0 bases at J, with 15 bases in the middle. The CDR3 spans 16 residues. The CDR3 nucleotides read TGTGCCAGCAGTTCGGAACAGGGTACCATGAACACTGAAGCTTTCTTT. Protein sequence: CASSSEQGTMNTEAFF.

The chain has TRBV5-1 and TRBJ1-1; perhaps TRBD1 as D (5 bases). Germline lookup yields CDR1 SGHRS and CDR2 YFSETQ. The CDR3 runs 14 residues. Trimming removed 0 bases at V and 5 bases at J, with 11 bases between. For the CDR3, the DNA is TGCGCCAGCAGCTTGGTGGTCAAGGGGACTGAAGCTTTCTTT. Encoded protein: CASSLVVKGTEAFF.

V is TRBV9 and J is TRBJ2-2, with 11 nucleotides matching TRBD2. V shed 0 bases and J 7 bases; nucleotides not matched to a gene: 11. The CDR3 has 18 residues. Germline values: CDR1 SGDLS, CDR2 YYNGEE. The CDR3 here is CASSVDVLAGGRRGELFF. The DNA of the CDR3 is TGTGCCAGCAGCGTAGATGTGCTAGCGGGGGGCCGTCGCGGGGAGCTGTTTTTT.

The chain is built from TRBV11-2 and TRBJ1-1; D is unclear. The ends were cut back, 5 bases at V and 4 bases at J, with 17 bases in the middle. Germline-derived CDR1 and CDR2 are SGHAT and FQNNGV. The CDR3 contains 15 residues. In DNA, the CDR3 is TGTGCCAGCAGCGCCACCCCAACGGAGGGCACTGAAGCTTTCTTT. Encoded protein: CASSATPTEGTEAFF.

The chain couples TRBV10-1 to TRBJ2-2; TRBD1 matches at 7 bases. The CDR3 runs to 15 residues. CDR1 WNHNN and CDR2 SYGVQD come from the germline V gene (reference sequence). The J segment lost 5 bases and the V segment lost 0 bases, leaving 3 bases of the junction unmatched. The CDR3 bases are TGCGCCAGCAGTGAGTCGGGACAGCCGACCGGGGAGCTGTTTTTT. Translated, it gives CASSESGQPTGELFF.

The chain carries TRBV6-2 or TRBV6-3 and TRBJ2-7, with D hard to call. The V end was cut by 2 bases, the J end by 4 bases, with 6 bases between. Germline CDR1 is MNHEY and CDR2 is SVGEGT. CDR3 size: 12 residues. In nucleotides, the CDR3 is TGTGCCAGCAGTTACCGTGGTTACGAGCAGTACGTC. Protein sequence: CASSYRGYEQYV.

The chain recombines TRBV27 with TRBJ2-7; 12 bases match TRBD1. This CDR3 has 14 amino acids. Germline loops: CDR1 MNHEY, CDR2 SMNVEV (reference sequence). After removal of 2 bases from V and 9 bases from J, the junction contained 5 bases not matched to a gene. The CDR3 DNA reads TGTGCCAGCAGTTTAACCGGGACAGGGGGCCCGCAGTACGTC. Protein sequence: CASSLTGTGGPQYV.

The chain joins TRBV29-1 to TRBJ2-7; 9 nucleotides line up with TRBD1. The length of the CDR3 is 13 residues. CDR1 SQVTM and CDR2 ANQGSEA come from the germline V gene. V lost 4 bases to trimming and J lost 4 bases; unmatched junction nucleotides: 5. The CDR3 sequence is CSVGGQGDYEQYV. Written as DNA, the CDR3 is TGCAGCGTTGGGGGACAGGGTGATTACGAGCAGTACGTC.

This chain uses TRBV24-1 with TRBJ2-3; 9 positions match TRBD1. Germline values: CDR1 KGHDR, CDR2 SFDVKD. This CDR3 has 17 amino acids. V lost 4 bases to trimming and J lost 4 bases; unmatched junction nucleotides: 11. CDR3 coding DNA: TGTGCCACCAGTGACCGTACCGGGACAGGGTATCCAGATACGCAGTATTTT. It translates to CATSDRTGTGYPDTQYF.

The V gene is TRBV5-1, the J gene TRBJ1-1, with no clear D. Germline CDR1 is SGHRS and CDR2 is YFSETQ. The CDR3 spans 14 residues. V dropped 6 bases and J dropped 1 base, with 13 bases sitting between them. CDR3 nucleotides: TGCGCCAGCACCATTTCCCCGGGGAACACTGAAGCTTTCTTT. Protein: CASTISPGNTEAFF. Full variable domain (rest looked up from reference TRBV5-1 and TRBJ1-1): KAGVTQTPRYLIKTRGQQVTLSCSPISGHRSVSWYQQTPGQGLQFLFEYFSETQRNKGNFPGRFSGRQFSNSRSEMNVSTLELGDSALYLCASTISPGNTEAFFGQGTRLTVV.

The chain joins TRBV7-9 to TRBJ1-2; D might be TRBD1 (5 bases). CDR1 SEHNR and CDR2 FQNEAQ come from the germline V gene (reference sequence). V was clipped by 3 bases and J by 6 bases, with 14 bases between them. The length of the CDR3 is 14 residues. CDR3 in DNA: TGTGCCAGCAGCTTGGGGGAGGGTGTTCATGGCTACACCTTC. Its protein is CASSLGEGVHGYTF. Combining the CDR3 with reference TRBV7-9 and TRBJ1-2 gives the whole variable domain DTGVSQNPRHKITKRGQNVTFRCDPISEHNRLYWYRQTLGQGPEFLTYFQNEAQLEKSRLLSDRFSAERPKGSFSTLEIQRTEQGDSAMYLCASSLGEGVHGYTFGSGTRLTVV.

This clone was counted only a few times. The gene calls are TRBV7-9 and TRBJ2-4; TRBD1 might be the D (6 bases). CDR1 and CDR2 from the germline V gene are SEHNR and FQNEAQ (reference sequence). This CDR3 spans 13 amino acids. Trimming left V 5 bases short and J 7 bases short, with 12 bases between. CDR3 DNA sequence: TGTGCCAGCAGCCTAGGGCAGGGGAACATTCAGTACTTC. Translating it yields CASSLGQGNIQYF.

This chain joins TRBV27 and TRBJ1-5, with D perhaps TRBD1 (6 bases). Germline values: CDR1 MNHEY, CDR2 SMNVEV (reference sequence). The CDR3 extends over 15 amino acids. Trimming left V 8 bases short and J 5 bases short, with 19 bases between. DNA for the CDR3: TGTGCCAGCGGGCAACAGGGCCTTCTCCATCAGCCCCAGCATTTT. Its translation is CASGQQGLLHQPQHF.

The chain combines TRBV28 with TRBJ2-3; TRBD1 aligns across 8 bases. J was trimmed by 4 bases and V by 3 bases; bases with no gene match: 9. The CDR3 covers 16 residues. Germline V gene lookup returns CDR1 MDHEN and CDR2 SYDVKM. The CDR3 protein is CASSLVGQGAADTQYF. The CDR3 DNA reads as TGTGCCAGCAGTTTGGTAGGTCAGGGGGCTGCAGATACGCAGTATTTT.